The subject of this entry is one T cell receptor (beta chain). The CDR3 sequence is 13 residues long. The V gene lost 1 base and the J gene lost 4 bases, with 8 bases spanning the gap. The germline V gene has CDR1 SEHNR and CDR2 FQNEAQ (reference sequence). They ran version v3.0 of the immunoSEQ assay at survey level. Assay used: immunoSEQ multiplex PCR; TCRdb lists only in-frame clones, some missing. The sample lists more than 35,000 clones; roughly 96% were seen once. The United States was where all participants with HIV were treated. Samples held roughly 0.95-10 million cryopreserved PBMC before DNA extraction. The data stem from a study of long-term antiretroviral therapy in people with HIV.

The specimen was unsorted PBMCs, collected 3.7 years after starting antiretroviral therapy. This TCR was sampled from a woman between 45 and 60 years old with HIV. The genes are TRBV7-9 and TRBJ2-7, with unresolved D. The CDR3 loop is CASSLVGLYEQYF. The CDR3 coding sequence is TGTGCCAGCAGCTTAGTAGGCCTTTACGAGCAGTACTTC. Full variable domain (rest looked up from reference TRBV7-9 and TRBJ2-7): DTGVSQNPRHKITKRGQNVTFRCDPISEHNRLYWYRQTLGQGPEFLTYFQNEAQLEKSRLLSDRFSAERPKGSFSTLEIQRTEQGDSAMYLCASSLVGLYEQYFGPGTRLTVT.